Sequencing of this T cell receptor beta chain was carried out in a study of control samples from healthy donors and cancer patients. Sequencing used immunoSEQ multiplex PCR; TCRdb keeps in-frame clones, though not all of them. The sample spans under 200,000 clones; the ten largest clones claim 2.2%. There are 17 residues in the CDR3. The ends were cut back, 0 bases at V and 2 bases at J, with 15 bases in the middle. Germline V lookup: CDR1 LNHNV, CDR2 YYDKDF (reference sequence). The gene calls are TRBV15 and TRBJ2-3; D unresolved. Sample: blood. This receptor was taken from a woman aged 25 to 39 in good health. CDR3 in amino acids: CATSRESGVVITDTQYF. The CDR3 coding sequence is TGTGCCACCAGCAGAGAATCTGGGGTAGTCATCACAGATACGCAGTATTTT.